Below, 21 T cell receptor beta chains from the same sample are listed, as sequenced in a study of post-analysis software for immune sequencing data. Their cognate antigens are unknown. Prepared libraries of TCR beta cDNA carried unique molecular identifiers. TCRdb reprocessed the PCR reads via MiXCR and lists one record per CDR3 protein. The repertoire holds around 200,000 distinct CDR3 sequences, with approximately 30% as singletons. Overall study findings and caveats: When patients were compared with controls, about five TRBV segments were more frequent, TRBV5-6, TRBV5-1 and TRBV20-1 among them.

Sequencing was done on a sample of blood. These receptors originate from a girl aged 2-17 years with multiple sclerosis.

This clonotype was seen more than once but under ten times. The rearrangement uses TRBV5-1 and TRBJ2-1; TRBD2 matches at 8 bases. The germline CDR1 and CDR2 sequences are SGHRS and YFSETQ. The CDR3 contains 15 residues. The V gene end was trimmed by 5 bases and the J gene end by 5 bases; junction bases not matched to a gene: 9. Written as DNA, the CDR3 is TGCGCCAGCAGGAATCGAAGCGGGGGACACAATGAGCAGTTCTTC. Translation: CASRNRSGGHNEQFF.

The genes are TRBV7-6 and TRBJ2-3; unclear D gene. V was shortened by 1 base and J by 2 bases, with 16 bases between the two germline ends. Germline CDR1 SGHVS, CDR2 FNYEAQ. The CDR3 extends over 17 amino acids. CDR3 nucleotide sequence: TGTGCCAGCAGCTTAGTTCCCCCGCCGAAAATCACAGATACGCAGTATTTT. Amino acid sequence: CASSLVPPPKITDTQYF.

This clonotype was seen a single time. The conserved closing phenylalanine or tryptophan is absent in this CDR3, likely reflecting a read error. The rearrangement links TRBV28 to TRBJ1-2; D uncertain. CDR3 length: 12 residues. V lost 7 bases to trimming and J lost 0 bases, with 6 bases between them. CDR1 MDHEN and CDR2 SYDVKM come from the germline V gene. CDR3 bases: TGTGCCAGCAACAGAGCTAACTATGGCTACACCCTC. Protein product: CASNRANYGYTL.

Points on this clonotype: A much larger clone differs from this one at a single base, so this may be a read error. The rearrangement uses TRBV25-1 and TRBJ2-5, with D perhaps matching TRBD1 (7 bases). This CDR3 region has 20 residues. Germline CDR1 MGHDK, CDR2 SYGVNS. In DNA, the CDR3 is TGTGCCGGCAGTGAATATGGGGACAGTAACGACCTGGGAGGCCAAGAGACCCAGTACTTC. This sequence encodes CAGSEYGDSNDLGGQETQYF.

This clonotype was seen a few times. The chain has TRBV6-5 and TRBJ1-1; possibly TRBD1 for D (6 bases). CDR3 length: 13 residues. Germline V gene data show CDR1 as MNHEY and CDR2 as SVGAGI. V lost 2 bases and J lost 5, with 9 bases in between. The CDR3 DNA sequence: TGTGCCAGCAGTTACCCTGGACAGACTGAAGCTTTCTTT. Translation: CASSYPGQTEAFF.

The chain employs TRBV27 and TRBJ1-6, with D tentatively TRBD1 (5 bases). This CDR3 has 14 residues. CDR1 is MNHEY, CDR2 SMNVEV, per germline (reference sequence). V lost 5 bases and J lost 9, with 14 bases in between. CDR3 region: CASSLRDPRSPLHF. In DNA form, the CDR3 reads TGTGCCAGCAGTCTCCGGGACCCCCGTTCACCCCTCCACTTT.

This clonotype was picked up many times. The J gene is TRBJ2-7, the V gene TRBV6-5, with a tentative D call TRBD1 (6 bases). V was shortened by 6 bases and J by 3 bases, with 12 bases between the two germline ends. The CDR3 has 13 amino acids. Germline loops: CDR1 MNHEY, CDR2 SVGAGI. The CDR3 spells CASSLDRYYEQYF. The CDR3 bases are TGTGCCAGCAGCCTCGACAGGTACTACGAGCAGTACTTC.

This clonotype has only a few counts. The chain uses TRBV20-1 and TRBJ2-3, with 7 bases matching TRBD2. This CDR3 region has 14 residues. From germline, CDR1 is DFQATT and CDR2 SNEGSKA (reference sequence). Germline trimming cut 8 bases from V and 2 bases from J; bases unmatched to any gene: 10. CDR3 sequence (DNA): TGCAGTTTTAAAGGCGGGGGATTCACAGATACGCAGTATTTT. Translated: CSFKGGGFTDTQYF.

The chain couples TRBV12-3 or TRBV12-4 to TRBJ2-7; no firm D call. The ends were cut back, 8 bases at V and 2 bases at J, with 16 bases in the middle. This CDR3 is built from 14 residues. The CDR3, as DNA: TGTGCCAGCGGACCTGGATCGAAACCCTACGAGCAGTACTTC. Protein product: CASGPGSKPYEQYF.

Concerning this clonotype itself: This clone may be a read error of a much larger clone one base away. V is TRBV6-1 and J is TRBJ2-7; D possibly matches TRBD1 or TRBD2 (6 bases each). V shed 5 bases and J shed 7 bases, with 27 bases lying between them. This CDR3 region has 17 residues. Looked up from germline, CDR1 is MNHNS and CDR2 is SASEGT. CDR3: CASSLRWRGASYNEQYF. The CDR3 region has the DNA TGTGCCAGCAGTCTTCGGTGGAGGGGGGCCTCCTACAATGAGCAGTACTTC.

The chain recombines TRBV11-2 with TRBJ2-4; D unresolved. Germline lookup yields CDR1 SGHAT and CDR2 FQNNGV. The V end lost 0 bases, the J end lost 0 bases, and 12 bases lay between the germline ends. The CDR3 runs 17 residues. The CDR3 DNA reads TGTGCCAGCAGCTTAGATCGGGTGTTCCTAGCCAAAAACATTCAGTACTTC. It yields the protein CASSLDRVFLAKNIQYF.

V gene TRBV5-1 combines with J gene TRBJ1-5, with D hard to call. Trimming took 0 bases from V and 7 from J, leaving 11 bases between them. The CDR3 totals 14 residues. Germline V CDR1 and CDR2: SGHRS, YFSETQ. The CDR3 is CASSLGHPGQPQHF. In nucleotides, the CDR3 is TGCGCCAGCAGCTTGGGACACCCGGGCCAGCCCCAGCATTTT.

Many counts were recorded for this clonotype. The chain employs TRBV5-1 and TRBJ2-3; 7 bases map to TRBD1. The length of the CDR3 is 14 residues. The germline V gene encodes CDR1 SGHRS and CDR2 YFSETQ. With V trimmed by 4 bases and J by 3 bases, 5 bases remained unmatched. The CDR3 DNA reads TGCGCCAGCAGCCCGGAGACAGGGACAGATACGCAGTATTTT. Its translation is CASSPETGTDTQYF. Drawing the rest from reference TRBV5-1 and TRBJ2-3, the complete variable domain is KAGVTQTPRYLIKTRGQQVTLSCSPISGHRSVSWYQQTPGQGLQFLFEYFSETQRNKGNFPGRFSGRQFSNSRSEMNVSTLELGDSALYLCASSPETGTDTQYFGPGTRLTVL.

This clonotype was counted at least ten times. This chain joins TRBV12-3 or TRBV12-4 and TRBJ2-1; 9 nucleotides line up with TRBD1. V lost 5 bases and J lost 3; bases outside the gene matches: 5. The CDR3 contains 15 residues. The CDR3 reads CASSPGTGSYNEQFF. CDR3 nucleotides: TGTGCCAGCAGTCCCGGGACAGGGAGCTACAATGAGCAGTTCTTC.

This clonotype was seen more than once but under ten times. The chain has TRBV29-1 and TRBJ1-1; D might be TRBD1 (5 bases). CDR1 SQVTM and CDR2 ANQGSEA come from the germline V gene. V lost 0 bases and J 1 base, leaving 24 bases between the germline ends. The CDR3 covers 19 residues. CDR3 sequence (DNA): TGCAGCGTTGAAGAGTTAGCGTCCGGGACCCAAGGAGGGAACACTGAAGCTTTCTTT. It yields the protein CSVEELASGTQGGNTEAFF.

This clonotype was seen more than once but under ten times. The chain is built from TRBV25-1 and TRBJ2-7, with 7 bases fitting TRBD1. Germline V gene lookup returns CDR1 MGHDK and CDR2 SYGVNS. V lost 3 bases and J lost 2; bases outside the gene matches: 10. The CDR3 is 16 amino acids. CDR3 sequence (DNA): TGTGCCAGCAGTGATACCGGGACAGCGTACCCCTACGAGCAGTACTTC. Encoded protein: CASSDTGTAYPYEQYF.

The chain uses TRBV5-5 and TRBJ1-2, with 7 bases fitting TRBD1. This CDR3 is 18 amino acids long. J was trimmed by 2 bases and V by 1 base; bases with no gene match: 14. Germline loops: CDR1 SGHKS, CDR2 YYEKEE (reference sequence). The CDR3 DNA reads as TGTGCCAGCAGCTTGCACGGCAGGGGGACTTCTTTAAACTATGGCTACACCTTC. It translates to CASSLHGRGTSLNYGYTF. The full variable domain, completed using reference TRBV5-5 and TRBJ1-2, is DAGVTQSPTHLIKTRGQQVTLRCSPISGHKSVSWYQQVLGQGPQFIFQYYEKEERGRGNFPDRFSARQFPNYSSELNVNALLLGDSALYLCASSLHGRGTSLNYGYTFGSGTRLTVV.

This chain uses TRBV28 with TRBJ1-1; D is possibly TRBD1 (6 bases). CDR1 and CDR2 from the germline V gene are MDHEN and SYDVKM. The CDR3 spans 15 residues. Trimming cost V 3 bases and J 5 bases, with 16 bases left between them. The CDR3 DNA reads as TGTGCCAGCAGTTTTGGGACAATTGAATTTACTGAAGCTTTCTTT. Amino acids: CASSFGTIEFTEAFF.

This clonotype occurred many times. The chain has TRBV5-1 and TRBJ1-2; D not certain. CDR3 size: 15 residues. Trimming took 0 bases from V and 6 from J, leaving 15 bases between them. The germline gives CDR1 SGHRS, CDR2 YFSETQ. CDR3 residues: CASSLERKTVHGYTF. DNA of the CDR3: TGCGCCAGCAGCTTGGAGCGGAAAACCGTTCATGGCTACACCTTC. Combining the CDR3 with reference TRBV5-1 and TRBJ1-2 gives the whole variable domain KAGVTQTPRYLIKTRGQQVTLSCSPISGHRSVSWYQQTPGQGLQFLFEYFSETQRNKGNFPGRFSGRQFSNSRSEMNVSTLELGDSALYLCASSLERKTVHGYTFGSGTRLTVV.

V gene TRBV6-5 combines with J gene TRBJ1-6; possible D gene TRBD1, 5 bases. This CDR3 region has 15 residues. Germline V gene lookup returns CDR1 MNHEY and CDR2 SVGAGI. V lost 0 bases and J lost 17, with 20 bases in between. The CDR3 DNA sequence: TGTGCCAGCAGTTACTCGAGAACAGGCAAGGGCGCCATCCACTTT. Protein: CASSYSRTGKGAIHF.

This clonotype was seen a handful of times. The chain couples TRBV15 to TRBJ2-2; TRBD2 might be the D (5 bases). The ends were cut back, 1 base at V and 0 bases at J, with 12 bases in the middle. Per germline, CDR1 LNHNV and CDR2 YYDKDF (reference sequence). The CDR3 is made up of 17 amino acids. The CDR3 DNA reads TGTGCCACCAGCAGAGCCGGGAAGGTTCCGAACACCGGGGAGCTGTTTTTT. It yields the protein CATSRAGKVPNTGELFF.